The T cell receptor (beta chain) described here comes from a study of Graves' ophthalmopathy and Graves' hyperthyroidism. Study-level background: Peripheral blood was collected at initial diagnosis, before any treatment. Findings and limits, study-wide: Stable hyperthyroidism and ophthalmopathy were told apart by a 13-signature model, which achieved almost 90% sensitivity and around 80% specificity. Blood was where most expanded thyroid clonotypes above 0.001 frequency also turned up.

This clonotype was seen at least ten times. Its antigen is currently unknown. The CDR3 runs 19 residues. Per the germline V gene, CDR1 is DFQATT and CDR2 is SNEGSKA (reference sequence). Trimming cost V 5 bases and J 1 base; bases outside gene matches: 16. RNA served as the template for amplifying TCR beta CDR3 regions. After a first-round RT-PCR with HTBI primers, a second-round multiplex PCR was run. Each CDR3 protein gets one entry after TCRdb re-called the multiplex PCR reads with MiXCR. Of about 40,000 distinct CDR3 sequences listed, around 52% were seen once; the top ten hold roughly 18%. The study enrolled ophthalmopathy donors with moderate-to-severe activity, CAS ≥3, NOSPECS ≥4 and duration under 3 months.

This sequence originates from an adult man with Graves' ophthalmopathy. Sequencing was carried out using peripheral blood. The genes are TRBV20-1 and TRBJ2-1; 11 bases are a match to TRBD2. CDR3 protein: CSAYGLGSGRVRSYNEQFF. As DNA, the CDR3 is TGCAGTGCTTACGGACTGGGTAGCGGGAGGGTACGTTCCTACAATGAGCAGTTCTTC.